This T cell receptor beta chain was sequenced in a study of T cells in Graves' hyperthyroidism and ophthalmopathy. In the study overall: Before any treatment, at initial diagnosis, peripheral blood was collected.

There were TCR beta CDR3 regions amplified from RNA transcripts. With the HTBI primer set, the TCR CDR3 went through a first round of RT-PCR. TCRdb re-called the multiplex PCR reads through MiXCR, storing one row per CDR3 protein. The data hold hundreds of thousands of distinct CDR3 sequences, with around a fifth observed a single time. From more than 8 ml of fresh peripheral blood, PBMCs were isolated. This clonotype has at least ten counts. CDR3 size: 17 residues. Between the trimmed V and J ends, which lost 2 bases and 0 bases, there was a span of 14 bases. From germline, CDR1 is DFQATT and CDR2 SNEGSKA (reference sequence).

This chain connects TRBV20-1 to TRBJ2-6; possibly TRBD2 for D (6 bases). The sequenced sample was blood. The TCR originated in a middle-aged man with Graves' ophthalmopathy. CDR3 sequence: CSARPPGSLSGANVLTF. CDR3 DNA: TGCAGTGCTAGACCCCCCGGGAGCCTCTCTGGGGCCAACGTCCTGACTTTC.